This TCR beta chain comes out of a study of prognosis after radiotherapy for stage I lung cancer. Study overall: Fourteen cases involved newly diagnosed primary stage I lung tumors, and about five involved oligometastatic NSCLC subsequent to surgical resection of the primary tumor. Patients with non-small cell lung cancer were all judged medically inoperable.

This clonotype showed up many times. CDR3 of TCR beta was amplified from genomic DNA via a two-round multiplex PCR. First-round PCR, the initial amplification, used primers specific to each TRBV and TRBJ gene. The second round, a PCR step, used universal primers. MiXCR, run by TCRdb on the multiplex PCR reads, gives a single entry per CDR3 protein. Among 50,000 to 75,000 distinct CDR3 sequences listed, about 25% were seen once. This CDR3 has 13 amino acids. Germline V gene sequence: CDR1 DFQATT, CDR2 SNEGSKA (reference sequence). The V end was cut by 0 bases, the J end by 2 bases, with 7 bases between.

This receptor was identified in a donor older than 45 with non-small cell lung cancer. The sample here was PBMCs, taken before or after stereotactic body radiation therapy (not recorded which). V usage is TRBV20-1 and J usage is TRBJ1-2; D is ambiguous. This chain's CDR3 is CSARDGRNYGYTF. CDR3 bases: TGCAGTGCTAGAGACGGCAGAAACTATGGCTACACCTTC.